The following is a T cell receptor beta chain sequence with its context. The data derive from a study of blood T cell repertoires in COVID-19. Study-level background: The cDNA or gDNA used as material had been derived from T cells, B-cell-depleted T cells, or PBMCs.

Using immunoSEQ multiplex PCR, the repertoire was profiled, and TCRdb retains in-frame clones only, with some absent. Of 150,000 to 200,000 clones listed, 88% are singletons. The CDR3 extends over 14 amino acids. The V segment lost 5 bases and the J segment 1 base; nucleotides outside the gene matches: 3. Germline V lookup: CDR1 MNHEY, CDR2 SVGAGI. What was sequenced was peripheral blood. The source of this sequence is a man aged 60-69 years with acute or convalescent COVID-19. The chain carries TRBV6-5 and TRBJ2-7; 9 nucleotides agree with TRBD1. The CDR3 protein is CASSKTGGSYEQYV. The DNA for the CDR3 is TGTGCCAGCAGTAAGACAGGGGGTTCCTACGAGCAGTACGTC.